This entry lists 32 T cell receptor beta chains sequenced from one sample in a study of blood T cell repertoires in COVID-19. Repertoires were generated with immunoSEQ multiplex PCR, while TCRdb's copy carries only in-frame clones and drops some. The data hold roughly 250,000 clones, with nearly 90% observed a single time. The source material was peripheral blood. The receptor set was obtained from a woman aged 40 to 50 who had recovered from COVID-19.

The chain employs TRBV19 and TRBJ2-2; D perhaps matches TRBD2 (7 bases). CDR1 is LNHDA and CDR2 is SQIVND in the germline V gene (reference sequence). The CDR3 contains 15 residues. Trimming took off 3 bases at V and 4 bases at J, with 12 bases between the two ends. This CDR3 is CASSIRGASTGELFF. The CDR3 DNA reads TGTGCCAGTAGTATCCGGGGGGCTAGCACCGGGGAGCTGTTTTTT. The entire variable domain, with the rest obtained from reference TRBV19 and TRBJ2-2, is as follows: DGGITQSPKYLFRKEGQNVTLSCEQNLNHDAMYWYRQDPGQGLRLIYYSQIVNDFQKGDIAEGYSVSREKKESFPLTVTSAQKNPTAFYLCASSIRGASTGELFFGEGSRLTVL.

The chain recombines TRBV25-1 with TRBJ1-6; D is unclear. The V end lost 1 base, the J end lost 6 bases, and 10 bases lay between the germline ends. The CDR3 sequence is 15 residues long. The germline gives CDR1 MGHDK, CDR2 SYGVNS. In DNA, the CDR3 is TGTGCCAGCAGTGAATGGGCAGCGGGTAATTCACCCCTCCACTTT. Protein product: CASSEWAAGNSPLHF. Full variable domain (rest looked up from reference TRBV25-1 and TRBJ1-6): EADIYQTPRYLVIGTGKKITLECSQTMGHDKMYWYQQDPGMELHLIHYSYGVNSTEKGDLSSESTVSRIRTEHFPLTLESARPSHTSQYLCASSEWAAGNSPLHFGNGTRLTVT.

V is TRBV15 and J is TRBJ1-3, with 8 bases lining up with TRBD1. Germline V CDR1 and CDR2: LNHNV, YYDKDF (reference sequence). The CDR3 sequence is 15 residues long. V was pared by 0 bases and J by 8 bases, with 6 bases of the junction left unmatched. CDR3 in amino acids: CATSRDSGQGHTIYF. The CDR3 coding sequence is TGTGCCACCAGCAGAGATAGCGGACAGGGACACACCATATATTTT.

This rearrangement joins TRBV19 to TRBJ2-1; 9 nucleotides match TRBD1. Germline CDR1 LNHDA, CDR2 SQIVND (reference sequence). CDR3 length: 16 amino acids. The ends lost 10 bases at V and 9 bases at J; junction bases unmatched: 19. The CDR3 reads CATMIVTGGGSGEQFF. CDR3 nucleotide sequence: TGTGCCACCATGATTGTCACAGGGGGCGGCTCGGGTGAGCAGTTCTTC.

This clone was detected once. CDR3 sequence reads: CASSWDRGLGYTF. In DNA, the CDR3 is TGTGCCAGTAGTTGGGACAGGGGGCTGGGCTACACCTTC. The chain combines TRBV19 with TRBJ1-2; 12 bases align to TRBD1. Germline V gives CDR1 LNHDA, CDR2 SQIVND (reference sequence). With 5 bases clipped from V and 8 bases from J, the junction kept 3 bases outside the gene matches. This CDR3 comprises 13 residues.

The chain combines TRBV11-3 with TRBJ2-7; 9 positions match TRBD1. J lost 5 bases, V lost 5 bases, and 4 bases had no gene match. CDR1 is SGHNT and CDR2 is YENEEA in the germline V gene. This CDR3 is 13 amino acids long. CDR3 sequence (DNA): TGTGCCAGCAGCCCGGGACAGGGAAACGAGCAGTACTTC. Translation: CASSPGQGNEQYF.

The chain couples TRBV12-3 or TRBV12-4 to TRBJ1-5; D call uncertain. V was shortened by 5 bases and J by 3 bases, with 8 bases between the two germline ends. This CDR3 has 13 amino acids. The chain's CDR3 is CASSPQINQPQHF. The CDR3 nucleotides are TGTGCCAGCAGTCCCCAGATCAATCAGCCCCAGCATTTT.

This clone was seen a single time. The chain recombines TRBV11-2 with TRBJ2-7; D perhaps matches TRBD2 (6 bases). The CDR3 totals 16 residues. The V end was cut by 0 bases, the J end by 3 bases, with 15 bases between. Germline lookup yields CDR1 SGHAT and CDR2 FQNNGV. In nucleotides, the CDR3 is TGTGCCAGCAGCTTAGACCCAACCTTCGGGGGCTACGAGCAGTACTTC. Its translation: CASSLDPTFGGYEQYF.

The chain combines TRBV4-3 with TRBJ1-2; TRBD1 is a possible D gene (6 bases). The CDR3 extends over 15 amino acids. Germline CDR1 reads LGHNA; CDR2 reads YSLEER. The V end was cut by 1 base, the J end by 2 bases, with 11 bases between. The CDR3 bases are TGCGCCAGCAGCCAAGTGGCGGGGGGCAACTATGGCTACACCTTC. This encodes CASSQVAGGNYGYTF.

The chain combines TRBV7-8 with TRBJ2-7, with 14 positions matching TRBD2. Germline trimming cut 5 bases from V and 6 bases from J; bases unmatched to any gene: 3. The CDR3 is 14 residues long. Germline CDR1 SGHVS, CDR2 FQNEAQ. Here the CDR3 reads CASSKGLAGAEQYF. The CDR3 DNA sequence: TGTGCCAGCAGCAAGGGACTAGCGGGAGCCGAGCAGTACTTC.

The chain carries TRBV6-6 and TRBJ1-2, with 9 bases matching TRBD1. CDR1 is MNHNY, CDR2 SVGAGI, per germline (reference sequence). This CDR3 has 14 amino acids. V dropped 5 bases and J dropped 3; count of bases not matched to a gene: 4. This chain's CDR3 is CASSPDRGYYGYTF. Here the CDR3 DNA reads TGTGCCAGCAGTCCGGACAGGGGCTACTATGGCTACACCTTC.

The chain carries TRBV9 and TRBJ1-2, with D perhaps TRBD1 (6 bases). The CDR3 sequence is 15 residues long. The V gene's germline CDR1 is SGDLS and CDR2 YYNGEE. V was shortened by 0 bases and J by 5 bases, with 14 bases between the two germline ends. CDR3 loop: CASSVARTDLYGYTF. DNA of the CDR3: TGTGCCAGCAGCGTAGCTCGGACAGATTTATATGGCTACACCTTC.

V usage is TRBV5-8 and J usage is TRBJ1-2; D gene unclear. Germline V gene sequence: CDR1 SGHTS, CDR2 YDEGEE. The CDR3 runs 15 residues. Deletions cut 0 bases from V and 3 bases from J, with 12 bases between. CDR3 DNA: TGTGCCAGCAGCTTGGCTGGGTCCGGAGACTATGGCTACACCTTC. Protein sequence: CASSLAGSGDYGYTF.

This clone was seen more than once but under ten times. The V gene is TRBV15, the J gene TRBJ2-3; 9 positions match TRBD2. V shed 3 bases, J shed 4 bases, and the junction held 5 bases outside the gene matches. This CDR3 is built from 15 residues. Germline loops: CDR1 LNHNV, CDR2 YYDKDF (reference sequence). In DNA, the CDR3 is TGTGCCACCAGCAGCCTAGCGGGGATGGCAGATACGCAGTATTTT. Protein product: CATSSLAGMADTQYF.

The chain couples TRBV5-6 to TRBJ1-2, with D maybe TRBD1 (5 bases). Germline lookup yields CDR1 SGHDT and CDR2 YYEEEE. The CDR3 is 14 amino acids. V gave up 0 bases and J gave up 8 bases, with 14 bases separating them. The CDR3 here is CASSLVGGPGGYTF. CDR3 DNA: TGTGCCAGCAGCTTGGTGGGGGGACCCGGGGGCTACACCTTC.

This clone showed up just once. This chain links TRBV18 with TRBJ1-3; TRBD1 is a possible D gene (5 bases). The V end was cut by 3 bases, the J end by 4 bases, with 19 bases between. The CDR3 spans 17 residues. From germline, CDR1 is KGHSH and CDR2 LQKENI. The CDR3: CASSPLGLGTTGNTIYF. The CDR3 DNA reads as TGTGCCAGCTCACCTCTCGGTCTTGGGACTACGGGAAACACCATATATTTT.

The rearrangement uses TRBV4-2 and TRBJ2-1, with a tentative D call TRBD2 (5 bases). Germline CDR1 is LGHNA and CDR2 is YNFKEQ. The CDR3 runs to 16 residues. Trimming took off 0 bases at V and 7 bases at J, with 16 bases between the two ends. CDR3 protein: CASSQEGPVSGNEQFF. The CDR3 DNA sequence: TGTGCCAGCAGCCAAGAAGGGCCCGTCTCGGGGAATGAGCAGTTCTTC.

This clone was seen a single time. This rearrangement joins TRBV28 to TRBJ2-2, with 9 positions matching TRBD1. The CDR3 runs to 17 residues. V was pared by 6 bases and J by 6 bases, with 14 bases of the junction left unmatched. Per germline, CDR1 MDHEN and CDR2 SYDVKM. In nucleotides, the CDR3 is TGTGCCAGCAGCACCCACCGGACAGGGGCCTTGCCCGGGGAGCTGTTTTTT. Amino acid sequence: CASSTHRTGALPGELFF.

This rearrangement joins TRBV4-3 to TRBJ2-3, with 9 bases matching TRBD1. After removal of 4 bases from V and 2 bases from J, the junction contained 1 base not matched to a gene. There are 14 residues in the CDR3. The germline V gene encodes CDR1 LGHNA and CDR2 YSLEER. CDR3 DNA: TGCGCCAGCAGCCGGACAGGGGACACAGATACGCAGTATTTT. Amino acids: CASSRTGDTDTQYF.

This clone was observed a few times. The chain combines TRBV6-4 with TRBJ1-5; no clear D. This CDR3 contains 15 residues. Trimming removed 8 bases at V and 0 bases at J, with 14 bases between. CDR1 is MRHNA, CDR2 SNTAGT, per germline. CDR3 nucleotides: TGTGCCAGCCCAACGGCGGCACCTAGCAATCAGCCCCAGCATTTT. Protein product: CASPTAAPSNQPQHF.

This clone appeared once. The chain carries TRBV6-2 or TRBV6-3 and TRBJ2-2, with TRBD1 identical over 10 bases. The germline V gene has CDR1 MNHEY and CDR2 SVGEGT. The CDR3 is 16 residues long. Germline trimming cut 7 bases from V and 4 bases from J; bases unmatched to any gene: 9. CDR3 residues: CASTPDRGRITGELFF. The CDR3 coding sequence is TGTGCCAGCACCCCCGACAGGGGGCGAATCACCGGGGAGCTGTTTTTT.

This clone appeared a few times. J is TRBJ1-1 and V is TRBV7-9; D remains ambiguous. V was cut by 8 bases and J by 0 bases, with 13 bases left in between. Per germline, CDR1 SEHNR and CDR2 FQNEAQ (reference sequence). This CDR3 is built from 14 residues. CDR3 region: CASGLERLNTEAFF. CDR3 bases: TGTGCCAGCGGCCTGGAGCGTCTGAACACTGAAGCTTTCTTT.

The genes are TRBV7-2 and TRBJ1-3; D possibly corresponds to TRBD1 (5 bases). The CDR3 has 15 amino acids. The germline V and J ends were trimmed by 4 bases and 0 bases, with 10 bases remaining between them. The germline CDR1 and CDR2 sequences are SGHTA and FQGNSA. The CDR3 sequence is CASSSTAFSGNTIYF. The CDR3 DNA follows: TGTGCCAGCAGCTCGACAGCGTTCTCTGGAAACACCATATATTTT.

The genes are TRBV27 and TRBJ2-5; D is possibly TRBD2 (5 bases). The CDR3 extends over 16 amino acids. Per the germline V gene, CDR1 is MNHEY and CDR2 is SMNVEV (reference sequence). The V and J ends lost 0 bases and 1 base respectively, with 12 bases between them. The CDR3 DNA reads as TGTGCCAGCAGTTTATCTCGGGGTGTGGGCCAAGAGACCCAGTACTTC. It translates to CASSLSRGVGQETQYF.

This rearrangement joins TRBV3-1 (or the pseudogene TRBV3-2) to TRBJ2-2, with 7 bases fitting TRBD1. Germline CDR1 is LGHDT and CDR2 is YNNKEL (reference sequence). After removal of 10 bases from V and 6 bases from J, the junction contained 11 bases not matched to a gene. This CDR3 contains 14 residues. CDR3 sequence (DNA): TGTGCCACTAGGACAGGCAGGACGGCCGGGGAGCTGTTTTTT. This gives the protein CATRTGRTAGELFF.

This chain uses TRBV23-1 with TRBJ1-5; the match to TRBD1 covers 7 bases. TRBV23-1 is sorted into the ORF group, with uncertain function. Trimming cost V 4 bases and J 5 bases; bases outside gene matches: 14. This CDR3 comprises 17 residues. This CDR3 is CASSPGGASLCDQPQHF. For the CDR3, the DNA is TGCGCCAGCAGTCCAGGGGGAGCATCCCTTTGCGATCAGCCCCAGCATTTT.

The chain links TRBV5-5 to TRBJ2-3; 9 bases line up with TRBD1. With V trimmed by 3 bases and J by 0 bases, 2 bases remained unmatched. Germline loops: CDR1 SGHKS, CDR2 YYEKEE (reference sequence). The CDR3 is made up of 15 amino acids. CDR3 sequence (DNA): TGTGCCAGCAGCTCCGGGACAGGGAGCACAGATACGCAGTATTTT. This gives the protein CASSSGTGSTDTQYF.

V gene TRBV15 combines with J gene TRBJ2-1; 11 nucleotides line up with TRBD2. V shed 0 bases and J 5 bases; nucleotides not matched to a gene: 21. CDR3 length: 22 amino acids. The germline CDR1 and CDR2 sequences are LNHNV and YYDKDF (reference sequence). The chain's CDR3 is CATSRDHPISIAGGQFDNEQFF. The CDR3 DNA sequence: TGTGCCACCAGCAGAGATCACCCGATATCTATAGCGGGAGGGCAATTTGACAATGAGCAGTTCTTC. Complete variable domain (other parts from reference TRBV15 and TRBJ2-1): DAMVIQNPRYQVTQFGKPVTLSCSQTLNHNVMYWYQQKSSQAPKLLFHYYDKDFNNEADTPDNFQSRRPNTSFCFLDIRSPGLGDTAMYLCATSRDHPISIAGGQFDNEQFFGPGTRLTVL.

V and J are TRBV9 and TRBJ2-5, with TRBD1 identical over 7 bases. Germline CDR1 reads SGDLS; CDR2 reads YYNGEE. This CDR3 is 14 amino acids long. V lost 3 bases to trimming and J lost 1 base; unmatched junction nucleotides: 3. CDR3 sequence (DNA): TGTGCCAGCAGCGGAGGACAGGTCCAAGAGACCCAGTACTTC. Protein sequence: CASSGGQVQETQYF.

The rearrangement uses TRBV4-1 and TRBJ1-2; D may be TRBD1 (6 bases). Germline V gene lookup returns CDR1 MGHRA and CDR2 YSYEKL. V was shortened by 3 bases and J by 8 bases, with 22 bases between the two germline ends. The CDR3 runs 16 residues. CDR3 nucleotide sequence: TGCGCCAGCAGCCAGATAGGTTATACGGGGGGCGAGGGCTACACCTTC. Translated, it gives CASSQIGYTGGEGYTF.

The chain employs TRBV19 and TRBJ1-4; 7 nucleotides line up with TRBD1. The length of the CDR3 is 21 residues. CDR1 LNHDA and CDR2 SQIVND come from the germline V gene (reference sequence). Trimming cost V 3 bases and J 0 bases; bases outside gene matches: 19. The CDR3 DNA reads as TGTGCCAGTAGTATCCCTGTTATACAGGGGACCCCGCTGACAACTAATGAAAAACTGTTTTTT. The encoded protein is CASSIPVIQGTPLTTNEKLFF.

This chain connects TRBV10-3 to TRBJ1-1; possible D gene TRBD1, 6 bases. The CDR3 has 15 amino acids. Germline V lookup: CDR1 ENHRY, CDR2 SYGVKD. Trimming took off 2 bases at V and 4 bases at J, with 14 bases between the two ends. The CDR3 nucleotides are TGTGCCATCAGTGAGCCCCCTGGCAGGGGCACTGAAGCTTTCTTT. This gives the protein CAISEPPGRGTEAFF.